A selection of T cell receptor beta chains follows, all from one sample in a study of Tregs in tolerant kidney transplant recipients. Sequencing was performed with immunoSEQ multiplex PCR; in TCRdb, only in-frame clones are kept and a portion is missing. Of some 64,000 clones detected, roughly 98% appear once; the ten largest clones hold 0.34%. Sequencing used Tregs from blood, obtained before the transplant. These receptors came from a human donor who received a combined kidney and bone marrow transplant. Each CDR3 is given with its conserved first and last residue. For some rows the clone size is stated as once, few or many, or as a class when expanded; others skip it.

J: TRBJ1-6; size: -; V: TRBV9; CDR3: CASSVARGYNSPLHF
J: TRBJ2-7; size: -; V: TRBV5-6; CDR3: CASSLNRTPYEQYF
J: TRBJ2-7; size: once; V: TRBV7-2; CDR3: CASSHSYEQYF
J: TRBJ1-2; size: -; V: TRBV18; CDR3: CASSPADGNGGYTF
J: TRBJ1-5; size: -; V: TRBV28; CDR3: CASSYRESQPQHF
J: TRBJ1-2; size: once; V: TRBV27; CDR3: CASPQTARGEYGYTF
J: TRBJ2-5; size: -; V: TRBV4-1; CDR3: CASSQQGARGQETQYF
J: TRBJ2-1; size: -; V: TRBV4-3; CDR3: CASSQAGTVSYNEQFF
J: TRBJ2-1; size: -; V: TRBV18; CDR3: CASSPPVGASGGPSYNEQFF
J: TRBJ2-1; size: once; V: TRBV19; CDR3: CASSPGYAYNEQFF
J: TRBJ2-7; size: -; V: TRBV20-1; CDR3: CSAFSGYEQYF
J: TRBJ2-3; size: -; V: TRBV11-2; CDR3: CASSPGQGTDTQYF
J: TRBJ2-1; size: -; V: TRBV20-1; CDR3: CSARRWNEQFF
J: TRBJ1-6; size: -; V: TRBV30; CDR3: CAWRVDRGYNSPLHF
J: TRBJ2-7; size: -; V: TRBV5-1; CDR3: CASSLASGEGYEQYF
J: TRBJ1-1; size: -; V: TRBV9; CDR3: CASSVVTGYTEAFF
J: TRBJ1-2; size: -; V: TRBV30; CDR3: CAWRAGFNYGYTF
J: TRBJ2-7; size: -; V: TRBV4-3; CDR3: CASSQESTSYEQYF
J: TRBJ1-6; size: once; V: TRBV5-8; CDR3: CASSSRTGSSYNSPLHF
J: TRBJ2-7; size: -; V: TRBV29-1; CDR3: CSVGTGNEQYF
J: TRBJ2-1; size: -; V: TRBV5-5; CDR3: CASSLASTGNLYYNEQFF
J: TRBJ1-1; size: -; V: TRBV21-1; CDR3: CASRRDTNTEAFF
J: TRBJ1-1; size: -; V: TRBV5-1; CDR3: CASSSTDSYGTEAFF
J: TRBJ1-2; size: once; V: TRBV6-1; CDR3: CASPPTGGFNGYTF
J: TRBJ2-1; size: -; V: TRBV7-3; CDR3: CASSWGLDYNEQFF
J: TRBJ1-1; size: -; V: TRBV28; CDR3: CASSSNTGGAFF
J: TRBJ1-1; size: -; V: TRBV5-1; CDR3: CASSSRQGRTEAFF
J: TRBJ1-4; size: -; V: TRBV28; CDR3: CASSSARSEKLFF
J: TRBJ2-5; size: -; V: TRBV21-1; CDR3: CASSKPLQWRQGAQETQYF
J: TRBJ1-2; size: -; V: TRBV7-2; CDR3: CASSWTGDGYTF
J: TRBJ2-2; size: -; V: TRBV4-3; CDR3: CASSLGTSRTRGLTGELFF
J: TRBJ2-4; size: -; V: TRBV6-1; CDR3: CASSVQGLAKNIQYF
J: TRBJ1-2; size: -; V: TRBV19; CDR3: CASSIKGRQGGYGYTF
J: TRBJ2-1; size: -; V: TRBV14; CDR3: CASSVTPRLAVYNEQFF
J: TRBJ2-4; size: -; V: TRBV11-3; CDR3: CASSLASSSGLKNIQYF
J: TRBJ2-5; size: -; V: TRBV29-1; CDR3: CSGGALQETQYF
J: TRBJ1-1; size: -; V: TRBV11-2; CDR3: CASSFVGQGRYTEAFF
J: TRBJ1-4; size: -; V: TRBV5-1; CDR3: CASSSVPGQGEKLFF
J: TRBJ1-3; size: -; V: TRBV18; CDR3: CASSPGGGPGNTIYF
J: TRBJ2-1; size: -; V: TRBV9; CDR3: CASSAKYSGPYNEQFF
J: TRBJ2-2; size: -; V: TRBV5-1; CDR3: CASSLDRAQNTGELFF
J: TRBJ2-1; size: once; V: TRBV27; CDR3: CASSLWVGPYESPHEQFF
J: TRBJ1-5; size: -; V: TRBV4-2; CDR3: CASSQRGIDQPQHF
J: TRBJ2-2; size: -; V: TRBV19; CDR3: CASSVNRGGTGELFF
J: TRBJ2-7; size: -; V: TRBV6-1; CDR3: CASSARQGAREQYF
J: TRBJ2-1; size: -; V: TRBV5-1; CDR3: CASSLRNPGLDNEQFF
J: TRBJ2-1; size: -; V: TRBV5-1; CDR3: CASSLVAVRHNEQFF
J: TRBJ2-1; size: -; V: TRBV7-8; CDR3: CASSLDPGLARNEQFF
J: TRBJ2-1; size: -; V: TRBV5-1; CDR3: CASSLYLREGKNEQFF
J: TRBJ1-3; size: once; V: TRBV7-9; CDR3: CASKPFSGNTIYF
J: TRBJ2-7; size: -; V: TRBV21-1; CDR3: CASRPRVYEQYF
J: TRBJ2-2; size: -; V: TRBV7-3; CDR3: CASSSQGFTGELFF
J: TRBJ1-6; size: -; V: TRBV2; CDR3: CASTLLGQGGANSPLHF